The 23 T cell receptor beta chains below come from one sample, sequenced in a study of T cell repertoires in cytomegalovirus infection. TCRdb ran MiXCR on the reads and lists one entry per CDR3 protein. This sample has hundreds of thousands of distinct CDR3 sequences, with roughly 31% found just once. Antigens for these TCRs are unknown. This specimen was cultured CD8+ T cells from PBMCs, taken from culture after CMV antigen stimulation. Source of these receptors: a human donor in good health (CMV status not recorded). Some clones in this sample may be carry-over from other donors' samples.

This sequence joins TRBV19 and TRBJ1-5, with D maybe TRBD1 (5 bases). This CDR3 has 15 amino acids. Between the trimmed V and J ends, which lost 1 base and 3 bases, there was a span of 10 bases. From germline, CDR1 is LNHDA and CDR2 SQIVND (reference sequence). The CDR3 DNA sequence: TGTGCCAGTAGTATAGGAGGGGTCGACAATCAGCCCCAGCATTTT. Protein sequence: CASSIGGVDNQPQHF.

The rearrangement links TRBV6-5 to TRBJ2-5; the D is unclear. This CDR3 is built from 17 residues. Germline lookup yields CDR1 MNHEY and CDR2 SVGAGI. Trimming removed 0 bases at V and 2 bases at J, with 16 bases between. This CDR3 reads CASSYSSSFLNQETQYF. CDR3 nucleotides: TGTGCCAGCAGTTACTCGAGTAGTTTTTTGAATCAAGAGACCCAGTACTTC.

This clonotype has only a few counts. The gene calls are TRBV7-6 and TRBJ2-2; 11 bases are a match to TRBD1. This CDR3 is built from 16 residues. Germline assignment: CDR1 SGHVS and CDR2 FNYEAQ. Losses at the gene ends were 5 bases for V and 8 bases for J; bases not matched to a gene: 10. CDR3 DNA sequence: TGTGCCAGCAGCCTCCGGGGACAGGGGGGCCCAGGGGAGCTGTTTTTT. Translating gives CASSLRGQGGPGELFF.

The rearrangement links TRBV27 to TRBJ2-5; D is uncertain. The CDR3 totals 13 residues. The V gene's germline CDR1 is MNHEY and CDR2 SMNVEV (reference sequence). V was cut by 3 bases and J by 7 bases, with 12 bases left in between. This CDR3 reads CASSLGSPGTQYF. The CDR3 DNA reads as TGTGCCAGCAGTTTGGGGTCACCCGGGACCCAGTACTTC.

The rearrangement joins TRBV6-1 to TRBJ1-1; the match to TRBD1 covers 9 bases. This CDR3 region has 13 residues. Losses at the gene ends were 5 bases for V and 6 bases for J; bases not matched to a gene: 4. Germline V lookup: CDR1 MNHNS, CDR2 SASEGT. CDR3 coding DNA: TGTGCCAGCAGTACGGGACAGGGCCCTGAAGCTTTCTTT. It codes for CASSTGQGPEAFF.

The chain has TRBV2 and TRBJ2-7; 12 bases line up with TRBD1. This CDR3 has 16 residues. Germline V CDR1 and CDR2: SNHLY, FYNNEI. Trimming cost V 2 bases and J 7 bases; bases outside gene matches: 9. The CDR3 protein is CASSETLGQGAREQYV. The CDR3 coding sequence is TGTGCCAGCAGTGAAACTCTGGGACAGGGGGCGAGGGAGCAGTACGTC.

The genes are TRBV10-3 and TRBJ2-3; D is unresolved. Trimming left V 7 bases short and J 1 base short, with 12 bases between. The CDR3 is 14 residues long. Germline CDR1 and CDR2: ENHRY and SYGVKD. The CDR3 sequence: CAITNSRGTDTQYF. CDR3 nucleotide sequence: TGTGCCATCACCAACAGCCGGGGCACAGATACGCAGTATTTT.

The J gene is TRBJ1-2, the V gene TRBV10-3; D unresolved. Trimming left V 6 bases short and J 4 bases short, with 12 bases between. CDR3 length: 13 residues. Germline V gene data show CDR1 as ENHRY and CDR2 as SYGVKD. CDR3 in DNA: TGTGCCATCAGAGACACCCCGACCTATGGCTACACCTTC. Its translation: CAIRDTPTYGYTF.

Notes on this clonotype: One junction end does not reproduce the germline sequence, and a read error may be involved. DNA of the CDR3: TGTGCTAGCAGCGGATTCGCATCCGGTCTAGAGACCCAGTACTTC. Residues: CASSGFASGLETQYF. This chain uses TRBV7-7 with TRBJ2-5; D is perhaps TRBD2 (5 bases). From germline, CDR1 is SSHAT and CDR2 FNYEAQ (reference sequence). This CDR3 region has 15 residues.

This clonotype was observed a few times. The chain combines TRBV6-6 with TRBJ2-7, with a tentative D call TRBD1 (6 bases). Trimming cost V 2 bases and J 2 bases, with 10 bases left between them. CDR1 and CDR2 from the germline V gene are MNHNY and SVGAGI (reference sequence). CDR3 size: 14 residues. The DNA of the CDR3 is TGTGCCAGCAGTTACCCGGACAGACCCTACGAGCAGTACTTC. This sequence encodes CASSYPDRPYEQYF.

This clonotype was found many times. The chain employs TRBV7-3 and TRBJ1-1; maybe TRBD1 (5 bases). V was trimmed by 4 bases and J by 4 bases, leaving 10 bases between them. This CDR3 has 13 residues. Germline V gene data show CDR1 as SGHTA and CDR2 as FQGTGA. The CDR3 coding sequence is TGTGCCAGCAGCTACGGAGGGACCACTGAAGCTTTCTTT. The encoded protein is CASSYGGTTEAFF.

This clonotype was seen a handful of times. The chain uses TRBV12-3 or TRBV12-4 and TRBJ2-1, with a tentative D call TRBD2 (5 bases). V was pared by 5 bases and J by 6 bases, with 11 bases between. The CDR3 contains 13 residues. CDR3 in DNA: TGTGCCAGCAGTCCCTTAGGGAGCAATGAGCAGTTCTTC. Protein product: CASSPLGSNEQFF.

The rearrangement uses TRBV24-1 and TRBJ1-2, with D possibly being TRBD1 (5 bases). Germline V gene data show CDR1 as KGHDR and CDR2 as SFDVKD. The CDR3 length is 12 residues. The V end was cut by 9 bases, the J end by 5 bases, with 12 bases between. The CDR3 spells CATSGTDYGYTF. CDR3 sequence (DNA): TGTGCCACCTCCGGGACGGATTATGGCTACACCTTC.

The chain combines TRBV7-9 with TRBJ2-1, with D possibly being TRBD2 (5 bases). Looked up from germline, CDR1 is SEHNR and CDR2 is FQNEAQ (reference sequence). The V gene lost 5 bases and the J gene lost 1 base, with 15 bases spanning the gap. The CDR3 loop spans 16 amino acids. The CDR3 DNA reads TGTGCCAGCAGCCCCAAGGAGGCCGAGTCCTACAATGAGCAGTTCTTC. Protein sequence: CASSPKEAESYNEQFF.

This chain links TRBV19 with TRBJ1-1, with D unclear. V was clipped by 10 bases and J by 4 bases, with 25 bases between them. Germline-derived CDR1 and CDR2 are LNHDA and SQIVND (reference sequence). CDR3 length: 16 residues. DNA for the CDR3: TGTGCCACCTATAGGCGGAGGGAAAAGAGAGGCACTGAAGCTTTCTTT. It translates to CATYRRREKRGTEAFF.

The V and J genes are TRBV7-6 and TRBJ1-4; D not certain. V was pared by 5 bases and J by 8 bases, with 15 bases between. The length of the CDR3 is 14 residues. CDR1 and CDR2 from the germline V gene are SGHVS and FNYEAQ. The CDR3 region has the DNA TGTGCCAGCAGCCAAGACCTCACTTTCGAAAAACTGTTTTTT. As protein: CASSQDLTFEKLFF.

This clonotype has a handful of counts. In DNA form, the CDR3 reads TGTGCCAGCAGCCGGCCGGGTGGGACCGGGGAGCTGTTTTTT. Protein product: CASSRPGGTGELFF. The V gene is TRBV3-1, the J gene TRBJ2-2; D remains unclear. Trimming cost V 4 bases and J 5 bases, with 11 bases left between them. In germline, CDR1 is LGHDT, CDR2 YNNKEL (reference sequence). CDR3 length equals 14 residues.

This chain uses TRBV7-2 with TRBJ2-5; 8 bases agree with TRBD2. The germline CDR1 and CDR2 sequences are SGHTA and FQGNSA. The CDR3 is 16 amino acids. V shed 1 base and J 2 bases; nucleotides not matched to a gene: 6. The CDR3 sequence: CASSLVTTGGQETQYF. The CDR3 nucleotides read TGTGCCAGCAGCTTAGTTACGACGGGGGGGCAAGAGACCCAGTACTTC. Full variable domain (outside the CDR3, taken from reference TRBV7-2 and TRBJ2-5): GAGVSQSPSNKVTEKGKDVELRCDPISGHTALYWYRQSLGQGLEFLIYFQGNSAPDKSGLPSDRFSAERTGGSVSTLTIQRTQQEDSAVYLCASSLVTTGGQETQYFGPGTRLLVL.

The chain employs TRBV12-3 or TRBV12-4 and TRBJ2-3; D possibly corresponds to TRBD1 (5 bases). The V end was cut by 5 bases, the J end by 3 bases, with 18 bases between. The CDR3 is 16 residues long. In nucleotides, the CDR3 is TGTGCCAGCAGTGAAAAGGGGCTAATCGGAACAGATACGCAGTATTTT. Amino acids: CASSEKGLIGTDTQYF.

This clonotype came up many times. The chain couples TRBV7-6 to TRBJ1-4; the match to TRBD1 covers 7 bases. This CDR3 comprises 14 residues. V lost 3 bases, J lost 4 bases, and 2 bases stayed unmatched. Germline-derived CDR1 and CDR2 are SGHVS and FNYEAQ. For the CDR3, the DNA is TGTGCCAGCAGCTTGGGGGACAGTAATGAAAAACTGTTTTTT. Translated, it gives CASSLGDSNEKLFF.

In its sample, this clonotype was seen a few times. V is TRBV5-4 and J is TRBJ2-7, with TRBD1 as a possible D gene (5 bases). Germline CDR1 reads SGHNT; CDR2 reads YYREEE (reference sequence). Trimming removed 0 bases from V and 5 bases from J, with 12 bases in between. The CDR3 totals 14 residues. CDR3 in DNA: TGTGCCAGCAGCTTGGAAGGGGCGCAGGACGAGCAGTACGTC. Amino acid sequence: CASSLEGAQDEQYV.

This sequence joins TRBV27 and TRBJ2-1, with TRBD2 matching over 11 bases. Per the germline V gene, CDR1 is MNHEY and CDR2 is SMNVEV (reference sequence). J gave up 3 bases and V 5 bases, and 6 bases lay outside the gene matches. The CDR3 has 16 residues. The CDR3 protein is CASSVLAGALYNEQFF. DNA of the CDR3: TGTGCCAGCAGTGTACTAGCGGGGGCCCTCTACAATGAGCAGTTCTTC.

This clonotype was seen more than once but under ten times. The genes are TRBV7-9 and TRBJ2-1; the D call may be TRBD1 or TRBD2 (5 bases each). Germline lookup yields CDR1 SEHNR and CDR2 FQNEAQ (reference sequence). V shed 5 bases and J shed 2 bases, with 19 bases lying between them. The CDR3 sequence is 17 residues long. The CDR3 here is CASSPLRDRIAYNEQFF. CDR3 in DNA: TGTGCCAGCAGCCCCTTACGGGACCGGATAGCCTACAATGAGCAGTTCTTC.